The clone carrying this T cell receptor beta chain was seen just once. The data derive from a study of OX40 agonist ivuxolimab in advanced cancers. The germline CDR1 and CDR2 sequences are SGDLS and YYNGEE. The germline V and J ends were trimmed by 3 bases and 2 bases, with 8 bases remaining between them. CDR3 length: 13 amino acids. Method: immunoSEQ multiplex PCR; TCRdb's copy keeps in-frame clones and lacks some. The profile shows around 68,000 clones, roughly 87% of them singletons. V is TRBV9 and J is TRBJ2-5, with D possibly called TRBD1 or TRBD2 (5 bases each). The source of this sequence is an adult with an advanced solid tumor such as melanoma, head and neck, liver or kidney cancer. Material: CD4+ or CD8+ T cells sorted from blood, obtained in a trial of the OX40 agonist ivuxolimab. The CDR3 region is CASSGGIQETQYF. CDR3 DNA: TGTGCCAGCAGCGGGGGGATTCAAGAGACCCAGTACTTC.